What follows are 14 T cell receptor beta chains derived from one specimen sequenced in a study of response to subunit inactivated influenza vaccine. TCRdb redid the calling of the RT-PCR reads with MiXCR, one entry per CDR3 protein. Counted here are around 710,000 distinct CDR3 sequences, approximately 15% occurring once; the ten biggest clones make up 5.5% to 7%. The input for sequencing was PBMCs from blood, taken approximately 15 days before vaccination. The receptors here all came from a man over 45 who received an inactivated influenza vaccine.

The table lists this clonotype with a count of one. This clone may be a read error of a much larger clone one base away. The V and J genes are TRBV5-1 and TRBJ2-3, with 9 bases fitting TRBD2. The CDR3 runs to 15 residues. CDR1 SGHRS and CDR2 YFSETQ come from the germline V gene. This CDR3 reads CATSLSGGWTDTQYF. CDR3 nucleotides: TGCGCCACCAGCCTTAGCGGGGGATGGACAGATACGCAGTATTTT.

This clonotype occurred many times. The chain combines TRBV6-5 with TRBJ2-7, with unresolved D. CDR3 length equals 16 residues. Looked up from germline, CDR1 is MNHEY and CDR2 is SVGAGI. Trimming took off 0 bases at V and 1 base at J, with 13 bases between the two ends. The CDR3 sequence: CASSYSFLRPSYEQYF. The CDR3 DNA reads TGTGCCAGCAGTTACTCGTTTTTGCGACCGTCCTACGAGCAGTACTTC.

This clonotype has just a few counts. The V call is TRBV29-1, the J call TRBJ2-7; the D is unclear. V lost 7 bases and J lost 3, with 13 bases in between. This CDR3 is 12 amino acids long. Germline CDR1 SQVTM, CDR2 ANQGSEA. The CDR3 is CSAGGHYYEQYF. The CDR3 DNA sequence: TGCAGCGCCGGTGGGCACTACTACGAGCAGTACTTC.

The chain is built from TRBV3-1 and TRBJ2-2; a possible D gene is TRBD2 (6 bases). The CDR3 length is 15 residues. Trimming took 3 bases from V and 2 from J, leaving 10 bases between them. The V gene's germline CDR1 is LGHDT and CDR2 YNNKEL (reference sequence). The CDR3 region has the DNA TGTGCCAGCAGCCACCTAGCGTCAAACACCGGGGAGCTGTTTTTT. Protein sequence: CASSHLASNTGELFF.

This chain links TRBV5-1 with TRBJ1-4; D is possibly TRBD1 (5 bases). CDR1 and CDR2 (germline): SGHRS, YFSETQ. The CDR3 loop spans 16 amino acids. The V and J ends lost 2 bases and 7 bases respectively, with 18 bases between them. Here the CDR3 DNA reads TGCGCCAGCAGCTTATCTGGCGGCAGGGACCTTGAAAAACTGTTTTTT. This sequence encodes CASSLSGGRDLEKLFF.

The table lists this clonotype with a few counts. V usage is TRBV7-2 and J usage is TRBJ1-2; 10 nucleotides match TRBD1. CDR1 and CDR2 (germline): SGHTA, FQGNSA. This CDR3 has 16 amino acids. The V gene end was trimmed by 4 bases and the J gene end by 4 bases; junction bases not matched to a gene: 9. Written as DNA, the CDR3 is TGTGCCAGCAGCTGGCAGACAGGGGGCGCTGGCTATGGCTACACCTTC. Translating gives CASSWQTGGAGYGYTF.

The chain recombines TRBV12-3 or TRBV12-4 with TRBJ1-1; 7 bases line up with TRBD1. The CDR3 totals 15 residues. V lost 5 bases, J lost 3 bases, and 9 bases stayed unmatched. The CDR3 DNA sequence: TGTGCCAGCAGTAAGCACACAGGGGTAGACACTGAAGCTTTCTTT. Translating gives CASSKHTGVDTEAFF.

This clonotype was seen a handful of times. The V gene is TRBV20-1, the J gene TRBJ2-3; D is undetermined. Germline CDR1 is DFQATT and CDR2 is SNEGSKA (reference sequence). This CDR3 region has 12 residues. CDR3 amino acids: CSTPSSAYTQYF. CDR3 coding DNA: TGCAGCACACCTAGTAGTGCATATACGCAGTATTTT.

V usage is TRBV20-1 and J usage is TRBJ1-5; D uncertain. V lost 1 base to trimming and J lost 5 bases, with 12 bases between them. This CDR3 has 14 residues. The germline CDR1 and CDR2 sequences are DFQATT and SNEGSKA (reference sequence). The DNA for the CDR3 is TGCAGTGCTAGAGGTCAGCCCCATCATCAGCCCCAGCATTTT. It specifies CSARGQPHHQPQHF.

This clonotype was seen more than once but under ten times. CDR3 in DNA: TGTGCCAGCAGGAAGTACACCGGGGAGCTGTTTTTT. As protein: CASRKYTGELFF. This chain uses TRBV28 with TRBJ2-2; D is unresolved. CDR1 is MDHEN, CDR2 SYDVKM, per germline. Trimming cost V 6 bases and J 3 bases, with 5 bases left between them. The CDR3 runs 12 residues.

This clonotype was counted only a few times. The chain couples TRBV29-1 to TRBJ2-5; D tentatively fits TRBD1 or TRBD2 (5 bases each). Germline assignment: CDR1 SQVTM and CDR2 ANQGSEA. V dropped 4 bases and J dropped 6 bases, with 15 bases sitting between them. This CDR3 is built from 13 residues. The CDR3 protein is CSVAGTQWKTQYF. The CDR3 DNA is TGCAGCGTTGCGGGGACGCAGTGGAAGACCCAGTACTTC. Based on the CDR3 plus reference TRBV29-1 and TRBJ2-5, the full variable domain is SAVISQKPSRDICQRGTSLTIQCQVDSQVTMMFWYRQQPGQSLTLIATANQGSEATYESGFVIDKFPISRPNLTFSTLTVSNMSPEDSSIYLCSVAGTQWKTQYFGPGTRLLVL.

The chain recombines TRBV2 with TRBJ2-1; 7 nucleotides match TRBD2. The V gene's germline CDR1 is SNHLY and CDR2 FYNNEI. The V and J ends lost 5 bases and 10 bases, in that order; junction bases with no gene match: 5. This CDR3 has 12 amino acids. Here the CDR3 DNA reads TGTGCCAGCAGTCGCCAGCGGGACGAGCAGTTCTTC. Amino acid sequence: CASSRQRDEQFF.

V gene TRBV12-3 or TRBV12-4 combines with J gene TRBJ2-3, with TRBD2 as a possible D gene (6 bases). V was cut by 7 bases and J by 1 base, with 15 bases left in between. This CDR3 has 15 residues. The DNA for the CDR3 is TGTGCCAGCACCAGTACGGAGCGGGGCACAGATACGCAGTATTTT. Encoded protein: CASTSTERGTDTQYF.

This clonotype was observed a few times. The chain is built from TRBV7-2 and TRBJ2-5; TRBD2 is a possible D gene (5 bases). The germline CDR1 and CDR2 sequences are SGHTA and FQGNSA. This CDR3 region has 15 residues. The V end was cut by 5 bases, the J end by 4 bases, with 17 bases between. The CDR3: CASSRRTSAAETQYF. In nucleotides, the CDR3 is TGTGCCAGCAGCCGTCGGACTTCGGCGGCAGAGACCCAGTACTTC.